This entry lists 31 T cell receptor beta chains sequenced from one sample in a study of beta chain features in type 1 diabetes. The sequenced template was cDNA made from the entire isolated RNA. Repertoires were generated with immunoSEQ multiplex PCR, while TCRdb's copy carries only in-frame clones and drops some. The sample consists of almost 250,000 clones, around an eighth of them appearing once. The source material was naive CD4+ T cells from blood. The source of these receptors is a middle-aged woman in good health.

The rearrangement uses TRBV18 and TRBJ2-5; possibly TRBD2 for D (5 bases). CDR1 and CDR2 from the germline V gene are KGHSH and LQKENI. Trimming removed 5 bases at V and 5 bases at J, with 12 bases between. The CDR3 runs to 13 residues. The CDR3: CASSSSEGETQYF. Written as DNA, the CDR3 is TGTGCCAGCTCATCCTCAGAGGGTGAGACCCAGTACTTC.

This clone turned up a few times. The V call is TRBV4-2, the J call TRBJ2-1; D may be TRBD2 (6 bases). The CDR3 runs 16 residues. CDR1 and CDR2 (germline): LGHNA, YNFKEQ. Trimming took off 2 bases at V and 10 bases at J, with 21 bases between the two ends. The CDR3 sequence: CASSQWSGGVRGEQFF. Written as DNA, the CDR3 is TGTGCCAGCAGCCAATGGTCGGGCGGGGTTCGGGGAGAGCAGTTCTTC.

The chain is built from TRBV4-2 and TRBJ2-3, with a possible D match to TRBD2 (5 bases). The V gene's germline CDR1 is LGHNA and CDR2 YNFKEQ. V gave up 0 bases and J gave up 6 bases, with 16 bases separating them. The CDR3 sequence is 16 residues long. The CDR3 region is CASSQEFRELRDTQYF. The CDR3 nucleotides are TGTGCCAGCAGCCAAGAGTTTAGGGAGCTTCGGGATACGCAGTATTTT.

The rearrangement joins TRBV5-6 to TRBJ1-2; TRBD1 matches at 10 bases. The ends lost 5 bases at V and 3 bases at J; junction bases unmatched: 4. The germline V gene encodes CDR1 SGHDT and CDR2 YYEEEE. The CDR3 loop spans 14 amino acids. The CDR3 DNA follows: TGTGCCAGCAGTAGGGACAGGGGCGACTATGGCTACACCTTC. Protein: CASSRDRGDYGYTF.

This chain connects TRBV28 to TRBJ2-7; D gene uncertain. The CDR3 loop spans 12 amino acids. The germline CDR1 and CDR2 sequences are MDHEN and SYDVKM. Trimming removed 5 bases at V and 0 bases at J, with 5 bases between. The CDR3 DNA reads TGTGCCAGCAGTCTCAGCTCCTACGAGCAGTACTTC. Protein product: CASSLSSYEQYF.

The V and J genes are TRBV4-1 and TRBJ1-2; 12 bases map to TRBD1. The J segment lost 9 bases and the V segment lost 2 bases, leaving 10 bases of the junction unmatched. The CDR3 totals 16 residues. Germline V CDR1 and CDR2: MGHRA, YSYEKL. The CDR3 region is CASSQPTRDRGRRYTF. DNA of the CDR3: TGCGCCAGCAGCCAACCAACCCGGGACAGGGGGCGTCGCTACACCTTC.

This clone was found a few times. This CDR3 is CASSTRDRAATNEKLFF. As DNA, the CDR3 is TGTGCCAGCAGCACACGGGACAGGGCTGCGACTAATGAAAAACTGTTTTTT. V is TRBV21-1 and J is TRBJ1-4; whether TRBD1, the table's D call, matches the DNA was not checked. TRBV21-1 has pseudogene status. This CDR3 comprises 17 residues.

This clone was seen more than once but under ten times. The J gene is TRBJ1-1, the V gene TRBV29-1; perhaps TRBD1 as D (6 bases). With 5 bases removed from V and 0 bases from J, the gap between germline ends came to 19 bases. CDR1 and CDR2 from the germline V gene are SQVTM and ANQGSEA. The CDR3 runs 16 residues. The CDR3 DNA reads TGCAGCGTTTCGAGGGGGGGCCAACCAATGAACACTGAAGCTTTCTTT. As protein: CSVSRGGQPMNTEAFF.

This clone was counted between two and nine times. The CDR3 nucleotides read TGTGCCAGCAGCGTAGGCGGGCCTCGGGTAGATACGCAGTATTTT. This sequence encodes CASSVGGPRVDTQYF. This chain links TRBV9 with TRBJ2-3, with D tentatively TRBD2 (5 bases). The V and J ends lost 0 bases and 5 bases respectively, with 13 bases between them. The germline CDR1 and CDR2 sequences are SGDLS and YYNGEE. CDR3 size: 15 residues.

This clone was observed a few times. The rearrangement uses TRBV21-1 and TRBJ1-1; TRBD1 is the table's D call and was not checked against the DNA. TRBV21-1 is described as a pseudogene. The CDR3 runs to 13 residues. The CDR3 loop reads CASSKVGRTVAFF. The CDR3 DNA sequence: TGTGCCAGCAGCAAAGTAGGAAGGACAGTAGCTTTCTTT.

The chain has TRBV18 and TRBJ2-3, with 9 bases that match TRBD2. The CDR3 extends over 16 amino acids. Per the germline V gene, CDR1 is KGHSH and CDR2 is LQKENI. V shed 1 base and J 6 bases; nucleotides not matched to a gene: 8. The CDR3 reads CASSPLTSGGSDTQYF. The CDR3, as DNA: TGTGCCAGCTCACCACTTACCAGCGGGGGGAGCGATACGCAGTATTTT. Full variable domain (missing parts from reference TRBV18 and TRBJ2-3): NAGVMQNPRHLVRRRGQEARLRCSPMKGHSHVYWYRQLPEEGLKFMVYLQKENIIDESGMPKERFSAEFPKEGPSILRIQQVVRGDSAAYFCASSPLTSGGSDTQYFGPGTRLTVL.

This clone was observed a handful of times. The CDR3 spells CASSTLDRPYSPLHF. CDR3 nucleotide sequence: TGTGCCAGCAGTACGCTGGACAGGCCGTATTCACCCCTCCACTTT. This chain connects TRBV25-1 to TRBJ1-6, with 7 bases aligning to TRBD1. This CDR3 is built from 15 residues. The V and J ends lost 5 bases and 8 bases, in that order; junction bases with no gene match: 9. Looked up from germline, CDR1 is MGHDK and CDR2 is SYGVNS.

The chain is built from TRBV7-6 and TRBJ2-1; no clear D gene. Germline V gene lookup returns CDR1 SGHVS and CDR2 FNYEAQ. V was clipped by 4 bases and J by 10 bases, with 14 bases between them. This CDR3 has 13 residues. CDR3 protein: CASSSFLLGEQFF. The CDR3 nucleotides read TGTGCCAGCAGCTCTTTCCTCCTCGGGGAGCAGTTCTTC. Using reference TRBV7-6 and TRBJ2-1 for the parts outside the CDR3, the full variable domain is GAGVSQSPRYKVTKRGQDVALRCDPISGHVSLYWYRQALGQGPEFLTYFNYEAQQDKSGLPNDRFSAERPEGSISTLTIQRTEQRDSAMYRCASSSFLLGEQFFGPGTRLTVL.

This clone showed up just a few times. This rearrangement joins TRBV29-1 to TRBJ1-1; the D gene is possibly TRBD1 (6 bases). From germline, CDR1 is SQVTM and CDR2 ANQGSEA. V was cut by 3 bases and J by 0 bases, with 11 bases left in between. This CDR3 has 14 residues. The CDR3 sequence is CSVDSTGMNTEAFF. CDR3 nucleotides: TGCAGCGTTGATTCGACAGGCATGAACACTGAAGCTTTCTTT.

The rearrangement links TRBV7-8 to TRBJ1-1; 7 bases are a match to TRBD1. This CDR3 spans 15 amino acids. Per germline, CDR1 SGHVS and CDR2 FQNEAQ. V was pared by 4 bases and J by 4 bases, with 9 bases of the junction left unmatched. The CDR3 sequence: CASSSDWDRSTEAFF. For the CDR3, the DNA is TGTGCCAGCAGCTCCGACTGGGACAGAAGCACTGAAGCTTTCTTT.

This clone turned up a few times. This CDR3 is CASSEVHSGELFF. CDR3 DNA: TGTGCCAGCAGTGAAGTCCACTCCGGGGAGCTGTTTTTT. The chain links TRBV2 to TRBJ2-2, with D unclear. Per the germline V gene, CDR1 is SNHLY and CDR2 is FYNNEI. The CDR3 length is 13 residues. The V end lost 1 base, the J end lost 6 bases, and 6 bases lay between the germline ends.

V usage is TRBV2 and J usage is TRBJ2-7, with 7 bases fitting TRBD1. The CDR3 has 14 residues. CDR1 is SNHLY, CDR2 FYNNEI, per germline. Losses at the gene ends were 5 bases for V and 1 base for J; bases not matched to a gene: 5. The CDR3 region is CASSFDRASYEQYF. DNA of the CDR3: TGTGCCAGCAGTTTCGACAGGGCTTCCTACGAGCAGTACTTC.

This clone was detected only a few times. The chain combines TRBV2 with TRBJ1-1; the match to TRBD1 covers 7 bases. CDR3 size: 13 residues. Trimming cost V 6 bases and J 3 bases; bases outside gene matches: 4. Germline values: CDR1 SNHLY, CDR2 FYNNEI. CDR3 protein: CASRLTGYTEAFF. The CDR3 DNA reads TGTGCCAGCAGACTGACAGGGTACACTGAAGCTTTCTTT.

V gene TRBV9 combines with J gene TRBJ2-5; 7 positions agree with TRBD1. V lost 0 bases, J lost 1 base, and 0 bases stayed unmatched. This CDR3 has 14 residues. Looked up from germline, CDR1 is SGDLS and CDR2 is YYNGEE. The CDR3 DNA follows: TGTGCCAGCAGCGTAGGGACAGGCCAAGAGACCCAGTACTTC. This gives the protein CASSVGTGQETQYF.

This clone was seen more than once but under ten times. The gene calls are TRBV29-1 and TRBJ1-2, with TRBD1 matching 10 bases. The J segment lost 4 bases and the V segment lost 6 bases, leaving 5 bases of the junction unmatched. CDR1 SQVTM and CDR2 ANQGSEA come from the germline V gene. The CDR3 has 13 amino acids. CDR3 nucleotide sequence: TGCAGCGTGGACCGGACAGGGGGCTATGGCTACACCTTC. This encodes CSVDRTGGYGYTF.

This chain connects TRBV7-9 to TRBJ1-1; a weak D match, TRBD1 (6 bases). Deletions cut 6 bases from V and 8 bases from J, with 16 bases between. The germline gives CDR1 SEHNR, CDR2 FQNEAQ (reference sequence). The CDR3 covers 13 residues. The CDR3 loop is CASSYGGGTEAFF. CDR3 nucleotides: TGTGCCAGCAGTTATGGGGGGGGCACCGAAGCTTTCTTT.

The table lists this clone with a few counts. The chain links TRBV18 to TRBJ2-1; TRBD2 matches 14 bases. The CDR3 covers 18 residues. The V and J ends lost 5 bases and 3 bases, in that order; junction bases with no gene match: 9. Looked up from germline, CDR1 is KGHSH and CDR2 is LQKENI. The CDR3 loop is CASSARTSGGLGYNEQFF. CDR3 coding DNA: TGTGCCAGCTCAGCCCGGACTAGCGGGGGGCTCGGCTACAATGAGCAGTTCTTC.

The sample holds a few counts of this clone. The J gene is TRBJ1-1, the V gene TRBV6-6; D perhaps matches TRBD1 (6 bases). There are 13 residues in the CDR3. CDR1 and CDR2 (germline): MNHNY, SVGAGI (reference sequence). Trimming took off 10 bases at V and 2 bases at J, with 14 bases between the two ends. Here the CDR3 DNA reads TGTGCCACCGGAGACAGGCTCAACACTGAAGCTTTCTTT. Its translation is CATGDRLNTEAFF.

This clone was seen only once. V usage is TRBV9 and J usage is TRBJ2-1; unclear D gene. The CDR3 has 15 amino acids. Germline V gene sequence: CDR1 SGDLS, CDR2 YYNGEE. Trimming cost V 0 bases and J 7 bases, with 14 bases left between them. CDR3 DNA: TGTGCCAGCAGCGTAGAAGCCCACCGCATTAATGAGCAGTTCTTC. Translation: CASSVEAHRINEQFF.

This sequence joins TRBV6-1 and TRBJ2-5; 13 bases fit TRBD2. The CDR3 is made up of 16 amino acids. Germline loops: CDR1 MNHNS, CDR2 SASEGT. V trimming: 3 bases; J trimming: 5 bases; junction bases outside the gene matches: 6. Here the CDR3 reads CASSDRLAGGRETQYF. In DNA, the CDR3 is TGTGCCAGCAGTGACCGACTAGCGGGGGGCCGGGAGACCCAGTACTTC.

This clone was seen a few times. This sequence joins TRBV11-2 and TRBJ1-2; no clear D. V was pared by 7 bases and J by 3 bases, with 18 bases between. The CDR3 is made up of 15 amino acids. Germline loops: CDR1 SGHAT, CDR2 FQNNGV. The CDR3 nucleotides read TGTGCCAGCACCCTCTTAGTCTCAGGCTACTATGGCTACACCTTC. Translating gives CASTLLVSGYYGYTF.

The J gene is TRBJ1-5, the V gene TRBV21-1; the D call in the table, TRBD1, was not verified against the DNA. TRBV21-1 is a listed pseudogene. The CDR3 sequence is 15 residues long. CDR3 nucleotide sequence: TGTGCCAGCAGCAATACCCAGATTAGCAATCAGCCCCAGCATTTT. Translated: CASSNTQISNQPQHF.

The chain has TRBV6-1 and TRBJ1-1; tentatively, D is TRBD1 (6 bases). V lost 7 bases, J lost 10 bases, and 13 bases lay in between. The CDR3 runs 11 residues. CDR1 MNHNS and CDR2 SASEGT come from the germline V gene. In nucleotides, the CDR3 is TGTGCCAGCACAACAGGGAGGGTAGCTTTCTTT. Protein: CASTTGRVAFF.

The chain recombines TRBV7-2 with TRBJ1-5, with D perhaps TRBD1 (5 bases). CDR3 length equals 13 residues. V lost 2 bases to trimming and J lost 9 bases, with 11 bases between them. Germline V gene lookup returns CDR1 SGHTA and CDR2 FQGNSA. CDR3 bases: TGTGCCAGCAGCTTAAAGTCAGGGATGCCCCAGCATTTT. This gives the protein CASSLKSGMPQHF.

This clone was detected a few times. The chain's CDR3 is CASSVDRGEQYF. The CDR3 region has the DNA TGTGCCAGCAGCGTAGACAGGGGGGAGCAGTACTTC. This chain connects TRBV9 to TRBJ2-7; TRBD1 aligns across 8 bases. Germline CDR1 is SGDLS and CDR2 is YYNGEE. The trim removed 0 bases at V and 7 bases at J, leaving 0 bases unmatched. The CDR3 extends over 12 amino acids.

This clone turned up a few times. The genes are TRBV2 and TRBJ1-1; 7 positions match TRBD1. The CDR3 runs 13 residues. Germline CDR1 SNHLY, CDR2 FYNNEI. Losses at the gene ends were 8 bases for V and 0 bases for J; bases not matched to a gene: 3. The CDR3 is CASGQEVNTEAFF. CDR3 bases: TGTGCCAGCGGACAGGAGGTGAACACTGAAGCTTTCTTT.